The rows below give T cell receptor beta chains drawn from one sample of a study of shared clonotypes between healthy human individuals. Only in-frame clones appear in the TCRdb table, and some are missing; sequencing was by immunoSEQ multiplex PCR. The table shows 2 million to 2.5 million clones, with 85% to 95% occurring only once. The sequencing sample was made of naive CD4+ T cells from PBMCs. The receptors come from a man aged 18 to 29 in good health. Some clones in this sample may be carry-over from other donors' samples. The CDR3 runs from the conserved cysteine through the conserved F or W. The D gene is left open where the match is weak. Some rows have no size entry. The others give once, few or many, or a class for an expanded clone.

j_call: TRBJ2-5; d_call: -; clone_size: -; v_call: TRBV5-5; cdr3_aa: CASSPTPRTGQETQYF; cdr3_nt: TGTGCCAGCAGCCCCACACCCCGGACGGGGCAAGAGACCCAGTACTTC
j_call: TRBJ2-1; d_call: -; clone_size: -; v_call: TRBV14; cdr3_aa: CASSQRRSEQFF; cdr3_nt: TGTGCCAGCAGCCAACGACGCAGTGAGCAGTTCTTC
j_call: TRBJ1-1; d_call: -; clone_size: -; v_call: TRBV5-4; cdr3_aa: CASGGGTEAFF; cdr3_nt: TGTGCCAGCGGGGGGGGGACTGAAGCTTTCTTT
j_call: TRBJ1-1; d_call: -; clone_size: -; v_call: TRBV9; cdr3_aa: CASSEGMNTEAFF; cdr3_nt: TGTGCCAGCAGCGAGGGGATGAACACTGAAGCTTTCTTT
j_call: TRBJ2-5; d_call: TRBD1; clone_size: -; v_call: TRBV18; cdr3_aa: CASSPGTGGREQYF; cdr3_nt: TGTGCCAGCTCACCAGGGACAGGGGGCCGGGAGCAGTACTTC
j_call: TRBJ2-1; d_call: TRBD2; clone_size: -; v_call: TRBV5-6; cdr3_aa: CASSQAAGGRDEQFF; cdr3_nt: TGTGCCAGCAGCCAAGCAGCGGGAGGTCGGGATGAGCAGTTCTTC
j_call: TRBJ2-2; d_call: -; clone_size: -; v_call: TRBV6-1; cdr3_aa: CASSAQTDSTGELFF; cdr3_nt: TGTGCCAGCAGTGCCCAGACCGACAGCACCGGGGAGCTGTTTTTT
j_call: TRBJ1-2; d_call: -; clone_size: -; v_call: TRBV2; cdr3_aa: CASASGANYGYTF; cdr3_nt: TGTGCCAGCGCTAGCGGGGCCAACTATGGCTACACCTTC
j_call: TRBJ2-7; d_call: -; clone_size: -; v_call: TRBV28; cdr3_aa: CASSLIWGNEQYF; cdr3_nt: TGTGCCAGCAGTCTCATATGGGGAAACGAGCAGTACTTC
j_call: TRBJ1-5; d_call: -; clone_size: -; v_call: TRBV19; cdr3_aa: CASSIPGSGYDNQPQHF; cdr3_nt: TGTGCCAGTAGTATCCCAGGGAGCGGATACGACAATCAGCCCCAGCATTTT
j_call: TRBJ1-2; d_call: TRBD1; clone_size: -; v_call: TRBV5-4; cdr3_aa: CASSFAGGPEGYTF; cdr3_nt: TGTGCCAGCAGCTTTGCAGGGGGCCCCGAAGGCTACACCTTC
j_call: TRBJ1-1; d_call: -; clone_size: -; v_call: TRBV5-4; cdr3_aa: CASSSRQRLNTEAFF; cdr3_nt: TGTGCCAGCAGCTCTAGACAGCGACTGAACACTGAAGCTTTCTTT
j_call: TRBJ1-2; d_call: TRBD1; clone_size: -; v_call: TRBV9; cdr3_aa: CASSVAPGQGVYGYTF; cdr3_nt: TGTGCCAGCAGCGTAGCCCCGGGACAGGGGGTTTATGGCTACACCTTC
j_call: TRBJ1-2; d_call: -; clone_size: -; v_call: TRBV25-1; cdr3_aa: CASKDRFNYGYTF; cdr3_nt: TGTGCCAGCAAAGACAGGTTTAACTATGGCTACACCTTC
j_call: TRBJ1-2; d_call: -; clone_size: -; v_call: TRBV4-1; cdr3_aa: CASSHPAGVLNYGYTF; cdr3_nt: TGCGCCAGCAGCCACCCTGCGGGCGTGCTTAACTATGGCTACACCTTC
j_call: TRBJ2-7; d_call: TRBD2; clone_size: -; v_call: TRBV2; cdr3_aa: CASSAGWEGEQYF; cdr3_nt: TGTGCCAGCAGTGCCGGGTGGGAGGGCGAGCAGTACTTC
j_call: TRBJ2-1; d_call: TRBD2; clone_size: -; v_call: TRBV7-2; cdr3_aa: CASSLGGRTVEQFF; cdr3_nt: TGTGCCAGCAGCTTAGGCGGGAGGACTGTCGAGCAGTTCTTC
j_call: TRBJ1-4; d_call: -; clone_size: once; v_call: TRBV7-9; cdr3_aa: CAMGTGEKLFF; cdr3_nt: TGTGCCATGGGGACCGGGGAAAAACTGTTTTTT
j_call: TRBJ1-3; d_call: -; clone_size: -; v_call: TRBV11-2; cdr3_aa: CASSTGAGTTGNTIYF; cdr3_nt: TGTGCCAGCAGCACCGGTGCTGGGACGACAGGAAACACCATATATTTT
j_call: TRBJ1-5; d_call: -; clone_size: -; v_call: TRBV6-1; cdr3_aa: CASSENRDSNQPQHF; cdr3_nt: TGTGCCAGCAGTGAAAACCGGGACAGCAATCAGCCCCAGCATTTT
j_call: TRBJ1-3; d_call: TRBD1; clone_size: -; v_call: TRBV5-1; cdr3_aa: CASSLGQGLSSGNTIYF; cdr3_nt: TGCGCCAGCAGCTTGGGACAGGGCCTTAGCTCTGGAAACACCATATATTTT
j_call: TRBJ2-4; d_call: -; clone_size: few; v_call: TRBV4-1; cdr3_aa: CASSQQVLAKNIQYF; cdr3_nt: TGCGCCAGCAGCCAACAAGTTCTAGCCAAAAACATTCAGTACTTC
j_call: TRBJ2-2; d_call: -; clone_size: -; v_call: TRBV4-2; cdr3_aa: CASSQLALRELHTGELFF; cdr3_nt: TGTGCCAGCAGCCAACTCGCCCTCCGGGAGCTCCACACCGGGGAGCTGTTTTTT
j_call: TRBJ1-4; d_call: -; clone_size: -; v_call: TRBV5-1; cdr3_aa: CASSLEGGLSRLFF; cdr3_nt: TGCGCCAGCAGCTTGGAAGGCGGCCTTAGCCGACTGTTTTTT
j_call: TRBJ2-1; d_call: TRBD2; clone_size: -; v_call: TRBV5-4; cdr3_aa: CASSDTSGAYNEQFF; cdr3_nt: TGTGCCAGCAGTGATACTAGCGGGGCTTACAATGAGCAGTTCTTC
j_call: TRBJ1-4; d_call: -; clone_size: -; v_call: TRBV9; cdr3_aa: CASSSTGGARDEKLFF; cdr3_nt: TGTGCCAGCAGCTCAACCGGGGGGGCGCGGGATGAAAAACTGTTTTTT
j_call: TRBJ1-5; d_call: -; clone_size: -; v_call: TRBV19; cdr3_aa: CASSIEGSNQPQHF; cdr3_nt: TGTGCCAGTAGTATTGAGGGAAGCAATCAGCCCCAGCATTTT
j_call: TRBJ2-3; d_call: TRBD2; clone_size: -; v_call: TRBV4-3; cdr3_aa: CASSQGTSGSEGTDTQYF; cdr3_nt: TGCGCCAGCAGCCAGGGGACTAGCGGGAGTGAGGGCACAGATACGCAGTATTTT
j_call: TRBJ1-6; d_call: -; clone_size: -; v_call: TRBV27; cdr3_aa: CASTAGRGDSPLHF; cdr3_nt: TGTGCCAGCACCGCCGGCAGGGGAGATTCACCCCTCCACTTT
j_call: TRBJ2-2; d_call: -; clone_size: -; v_call: TRBV11-3; cdr3_aa: CASSSEPTGAGELFF; cdr3_nt: TGTGCCAGCAGCTCAGAACCGACAGGCGCTGGGGAGCTGTTTTTT
j_call: TRBJ2-7; d_call: -; clone_size: -; v_call: TRBV11-1; cdr3_aa: CASSYLGGSSYEQYF; cdr3_nt: TGTGCCAGCAGCTATTTAGGGGGTAGCTCCTACGAGCAGTACTTC
j_call: TRBJ1-2; d_call: -; clone_size: -; v_call: TRBV6-1; cdr3_aa: CAAASTRYGYTF; cdr3_nt: TGTGCCGCAGCGTCCACCCGGTATGGCTACACCTTC
j_call: TRBJ1-5; d_call: -; clone_size: -; v_call: TRBV6-6; cdr3_aa: CASTRALRNQPQHF; cdr3_nt: TGTGCCAGCACCAGGGCCTTGCGGAATCAGCCCCAGCATTTT
j_call: TRBJ1-5; d_call: -; clone_size: -; v_call: TRBV19; cdr3_aa: CAIGWGRNQPQHF; cdr3_nt: TGTGCCATCGGGTGGGGTCGGAATCAGCCCCAGCATTTT
j_call: TRBJ1-5; d_call: -; clone_size: -; v_call: TRBV2; cdr3_aa: CASSGTGNQPQHF; cdr3_nt: TGTGCCAGCAGTGGCACAGGGAATCAGCCCCAGCATTTT
j_call: TRBJ2-7; d_call: TRBD1; clone_size: -; v_call: TRBV7-9; cdr3_aa: CASSPSRDRGRSYEQYF; cdr3_nt: TGTGCCAGCAGCCCTTCGCGTGACAGGGGAAGGAGCTACGAGCAGTACTTC
j_call: TRBJ2-3; d_call: -; clone_size: -; v_call: TRBV20-1; cdr3_aa: CSASLATTQYF; cdr3_nt: TGCAGTGCTTCTCTAGCAACCACGCAGTATTTT
j_call: TRBJ2-7; d_call: TRBD2; clone_size: -; v_call: TRBV5-5; cdr3_aa: CASSFLRLAGNEQYF; cdr3_nt: TGTGCCAGCAGCTTCCTACGACTAGCGGGTAATGAGCAGTACTTC
j_call: TRBJ2-5; d_call: -; clone_size: -; v_call: TRBV18; cdr3_aa: CAGSPTPTGEGETQYF; cdr3_nt: TGTGCCGGCTCACCTACACCTACAGGGGAGGGCGAGACCCAGTACTTC
j_call: TRBJ2-1; d_call: TRBD2; clone_size: -; v_call: TRBV7-8; cdr3_aa: CASSLVVAGYNEQFF; cdr3_nt: TGTGCCAGCAGCTTAGTGGTAGCGGGATACAATGAGCAGTTCTTC
j_call: TRBJ1-2; d_call: TRBD1; clone_size: -; v_call: TRBV4-1; cdr3_aa: CASSQGPTGDYGYTF; cdr3_nt: TGCGCCAGCAGCCAAGGACCCACAGGGGACTATGGCTACACCTTC
j_call: TRBJ2-5; d_call: -; clone_size: -; v_call: TRBV9; cdr3_aa: CASSVFPDRYQETQYF; cdr3_nt: TGTGCCAGCAGCGTATTCCCAGACAGGTACCAAGAGACCCAGTACTTC
j_call: TRBJ2-7; d_call: -; clone_size: -; v_call: TRBV19; cdr3_aa: CASSTGTLYEQYF; cdr3_nt: TGTGCCAGTAGTACCGGGACTTTGTACGAGCAGTACTTC
j_call: TRBJ2-5; d_call: -; clone_size: -; v_call: TRBV5-1; cdr3_aa: CASSGRGPETQYF; cdr3_nt: TGCGCCAGCAGCGGGAGAGGGCCAGAGACCCAGTACTTC
j_call: TRBJ1-5; d_call: -; clone_size: -; v_call: TRBV7-2; cdr3_aa: CASSFGLRQPQHF; cdr3_nt: TGTGCCAGCAGCTTCGGCCTGCGGCAGCCCCAGCATTTT
j_call: TRBJ2-7; d_call: -; clone_size: -; v_call: TRBV2; cdr3_aa: CASSVGLGGPVSYEQYF; cdr3_nt: TGTGCCAGCAGTGTGGGACTGGGGGGGCCCGTCTCCTACGAGCAGTACTTC
j_call: TRBJ2-7; d_call: TRBD2; clone_size: -; v_call: TRBV28; cdr3_aa: CASSTPSGSSYEQYF; cdr3_nt: TGTGCCAGCAGCACCCCAAGCGGGAGCTCCTACGAGCAGTACTTC
j_call: TRBJ2-4; d_call: -; clone_size: -; v_call: TRBV15; cdr3_aa: CATSRAIPVQDIQYF; cdr3_nt: TGTGCCACCAGCAGAGCGATTCCCGTCCAGGACATTCAGTACTTC
j_call: TRBJ1-5; d_call: -; clone_size: -; v_call: TRBV2; cdr3_aa: CASGNVPGSQPQHF; cdr3_nt: TGTGCCAGCGGTAATGTCCCCGGCAGCCAGCCCCAGCATTTT
j_call: TRBJ2-5; d_call: -; clone_size: few; v_call: TRBV5-4; cdr3_aa: CASSLAETQYF; cdr3_nt: TGTGCCAGCAGCTTGGCGGAGACCCAGTACTTC
j_call: TRBJ2-6; d_call: -; clone_size: -; v_call: TRBV10-1; cdr3_aa: CASSEIRGTTCSGANVLTF; cdr3_nt: TGCGCCAGCAGTGAAATCCGGGGGACAACTTGCTCTGGGGCCAACGTCCTGACTTTC
j_call: TRBJ2-1; d_call: -; clone_size: -; v_call: TRBV29-1; cdr3_aa: CSARTRVKDNEQFF; cdr3_nt: TGCAGCGCCCGAACCAGGGTCAAGGACAATGAGCAGTTCTTC
j_call: TRBJ2-1; d_call: TRBD2; clone_size: -; v_call: TRBV15; cdr3_aa: CATSRVSGVYNEQFF; cdr3_nt: TGTGCCACCAGCAGAGTTAGCGGGGTGTACAATGAGCAGTTCTTC
j_call: TRBJ2-6; d_call: TRBD1; clone_size: -; v_call: TRBV5-1; cdr3_aa: CASSLDRGRSRSGANVLTF; cdr3_nt: TGCGCCAGCAGCTTGGACAGGGGTAGGTCAAGGTCTGGGGCCAACGTCCTGACTTTC